The clone carrying this T cell receptor (beta chain) was seen only a few times. These data come from a study of T-cell reconstitution after alpha-beta-depleted transplantation in children. This CDR3 spans 15 amino acids. The V gene lost 4 bases and the J gene lost 1 base, with 16 bases spanning the gap. In germline, CDR1 is DFQATT, CDR2 SNEGSKA (reference sequence). It was with unique molecular identifiers that the TCRbeta library was prepared. TCRdb used MiXCR to reprocess the PCR reads, holding one entry per CDR3 protein. This sample has fewer than 750,000 distinct CDR3 sequences, with 25% to 30% found just once.

This rearrangement joins TRBV20-1 to TRBJ1-1, with D hard to call. The clonotype originates from a boy younger than two with Wiskott-Aldrich syndrome, due to receive a stem cell transplant. Sequenced here: PBMCs, sampled before TCRalphabeta/CD19-depleted stem cell transplant. The CDR3 nucleotides are TGCAGTGCTACTGGTAGGGTCCGGGCGAACACTGAAGCTTTCTTT. This encodes CSATGRVRANTEAFF.